This T cell receptor beta chain was obtained from a study of blood T cell repertoires in COVID-19 (dated by TCRdb to between 2020 and 2021). Turning to the overall study: The collaborator samples originated in the United States, Italy and Spain and spanned the acute and convalescent phases of COVID-19. The dataset comprised deeply sampled blood TCRbeta repertoires from subjects exposed to, actively infected with, or recovered from COVID-19. The prospective study material was composed of cDNA or gDNA derived from T cells, B-cell-depleted T cells, or PBMCs. The sample metadata nearly always contained a de-identified subject ID, COVID-19 status, age in years and sex. Samples came from the ongoing ImmuneRACE study (first 160 participants) plus 1,254 subjects from 6 global collaborators. HLA class I and class II types, where available, came from metadata supplied by the sample provider rather than from assay-based typing. The repertoires were released in a freely available public database meant as a resource for research on the immune response to SARS-CoV-2.

TCRbeta CDR3 regions were amplified from genomic DNA using the immunoSEQ Assay, a bias-controlled multiplex PCR. On the study's bioinformatics: The number of nucleated cells in each sample was estimated by amplification of reference gene primers within the assay. Sequence reads were collapsed and filtered to measure the absolute abundance of every unique TCRbeta CDR3 rearrangement. Productive Simpson clonality was computed per sample as the square root of Simpson's diversity index over productive rearrangements. The clones in this table, taken by TCRdb from immuneACCESS, are in-frame only. Not every clone is retained; where verified, under half of the shortfall comes from an unresolved V gene, and the cause of the rest is unknown. V and J calls and clone size are those listed in that table; D and trimming were worked out from the DNA. The sample table lists about 89,000 clones, roughly 80% of them with a count of one. The leading ten clones occupy over 5.5% of the sample.

In the case of this clone: The antigen it recognizes is unknown. Base qualities are missing; no much larger clone stands one base away.

One collaborating source in Seattle enrolled patients during active infection and followed them longitudinally through the course of disease. Whole blood was collected in K2EDTA tubes by collaborating institutions according to the institutions' own protocols. Collaborator samples were shipped for TCRbeta analysis as frozen whole blood, isolated PBMCs, or DNA extracted from either sample type. The CDR3 covers 15 residues, taking in both the cysteine and the phenylalanine. Just CDR3 DNA is preserved here, 45 bases in frame from base 1. Deletion took 0 bases off V and 3 bases off J, with a span of 12 bases between the germline ends. CDR1 is given as MGHRA and CDR2 as YSYEKL, both from the germline V gene. Overall study outcomes, separate from this receptor: How much clinical and demographic metadata was included differed by source and by participant, and the metadata was provided uncurated.

The sample comprised peripheral blood. The chain links TRBV4-1 with TRBJ2-7, and the D gene may be TRBD2, 5 bases matching. The source of this sequence is a man aged 65-85 years with COVID-19, enrolled during active disease. The CDR3 has the sequence CASSQDGGGYYEQYF. The nucleotides read TGCGCCAGCAGCCAAGATGGCGGAGGATACTACGAGCAGTACTTC.